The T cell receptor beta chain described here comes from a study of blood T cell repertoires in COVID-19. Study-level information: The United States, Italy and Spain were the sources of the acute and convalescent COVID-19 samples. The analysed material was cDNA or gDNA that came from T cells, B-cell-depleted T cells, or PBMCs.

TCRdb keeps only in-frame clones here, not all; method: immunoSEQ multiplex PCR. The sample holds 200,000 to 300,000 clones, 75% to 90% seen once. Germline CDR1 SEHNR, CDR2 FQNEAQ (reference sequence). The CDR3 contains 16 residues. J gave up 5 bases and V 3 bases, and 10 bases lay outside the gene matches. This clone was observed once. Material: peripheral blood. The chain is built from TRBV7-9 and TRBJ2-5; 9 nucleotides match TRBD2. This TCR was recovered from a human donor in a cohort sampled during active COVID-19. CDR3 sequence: CASSFGPGLAKETQYF. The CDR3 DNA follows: TGTGCCAGCAGCTTCGGCCCCGGACTAGCGAAGGAGACCCAGTACTTC.